This T cell receptor (beta chain) was retrieved from a study of T cells after yellow fever vaccination. The CDR3 covers 15 residues. Trimming removed 0 bases from V and 0 bases from J, with 7 bases in between. The germline V gene encodes CDR1 SGHKS and CDR2 YYEKEE (reference sequence). TCRdb analysed the 5' RACE reads with MiXCR anew, one entry per CDR3 protein. The repertoire holds about 240,000 distinct CDR3 sequences, with about 3.9% as singletons. This clonotype was observed many times. The V call is TRBV5-5, the J call TRBJ1-5; D uncertain. The receptor was derived from a man in his late teens or twenties who received the YFV17D yellow fever vaccine. This specimen consisted of PBMCs, obtained 15 days after the yellow fever booster vaccination. The DNA for the CDR3 is TGTGCCAGCAGCTTGGGGCAGACTAGCAATCAGCCCCAGCATTTT. Its translation is CASSLGQTSNQPQHF.